The T cell receptor (beta chain) under discussion was sequenced for a study of blood T cell repertoires in COVID-19. Study overall: Acute and convalescent COVID-19 specimens originated in the United States, Italy and Spain. T cells, B-cell-depleted T cells, or PBMCs supplied cDNA or gDNA.

Germline V gene lookup returns CDR1 WNHNN and CDR2 SYGVQD (reference sequence). V shed 3 bases, J shed 6 bases, and the junction held 2 bases outside the gene matches. This CDR3 has 15 residues. Methods used by the authors: For nucleated cells, counts were estimated from reference gene primer amplification. Measured with immunoSEQ multiplex PCR; TCRdb has only the in-frame clones, and not every one. Clone size and the V and J calls come from that table; the DNA yielded D and trimming. The data hold 70,000 to 90,000 clones, with around 90% observed a single time. This chain links TRBV10-1 with TRBJ2-1; TRBD2 aligns across 13 bases. Material for sequencing was peripheral blood. The receptor comes from a man aged 80 or over with active or convalescent COVID-19. CDR3 sequence reads: CASSDGTSGTNEQFF. CDR3 DNA: TGCGCCAGCAGTGATGGGACTAGCGGGACCAATGAGCAGTTCTTC.